This T cell receptor beta chain was obtained from a study of blood T cell repertoires in COVID-19. Original data processing: Researchers report that nucleated cell counts were estimated from reference gene primer amplification. Only in-frame clones appear in the TCRdb table, and some are missing; sequencing was by immunoSEQ multiplex PCR. V, J and clone size derive from that table, while D and trimming were established from the DNA sequence. The sample lists around 150,000 clones; 70% to 85% were seen once. The CDR3 extends over 13 amino acids. The V gene lost 5 bases and the J gene lost 9 bases, with 13 bases spanning the gap. Germline lookup yields CDR1 LGHDT and CDR2 YNNKEL (reference sequence).

J is TRBJ2-2 and V is TRBV3-1 (or the pseudogene TRBV3-2); D remains unclear. Sequencing used peripheral blood. This TCR came from a woman between 50 and 59 years old in a cohort sampled during active or convalescent COVID-19. DNA for the CDR3: TGTGCCAGCAGCGGGCTTCTGCAGTGGGAGCTGTTTTTT. Encoded protein: CASSGLLQWELFF.